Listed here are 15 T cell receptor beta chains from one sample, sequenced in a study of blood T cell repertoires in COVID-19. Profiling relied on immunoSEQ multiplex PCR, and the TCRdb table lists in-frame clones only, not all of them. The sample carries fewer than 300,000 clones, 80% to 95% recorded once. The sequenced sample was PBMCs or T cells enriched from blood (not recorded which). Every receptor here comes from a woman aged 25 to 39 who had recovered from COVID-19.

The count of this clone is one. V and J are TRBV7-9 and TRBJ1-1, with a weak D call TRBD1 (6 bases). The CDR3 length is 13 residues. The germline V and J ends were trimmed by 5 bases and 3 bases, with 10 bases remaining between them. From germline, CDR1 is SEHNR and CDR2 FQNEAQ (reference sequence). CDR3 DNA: TGTGCCAGCAGCGTAAACAGGGACACTGAAGCTTTCTTT. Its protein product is CASSVNRDTEAFF.

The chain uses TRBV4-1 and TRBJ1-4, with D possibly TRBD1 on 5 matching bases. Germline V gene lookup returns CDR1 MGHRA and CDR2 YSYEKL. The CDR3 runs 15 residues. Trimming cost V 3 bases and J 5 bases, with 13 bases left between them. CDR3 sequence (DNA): TGCGCCAGCAGCCAGCCCCAGGGTCTCAATGAAAAACTGTTTTTT. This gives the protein CASSQPQGLNEKLFF.

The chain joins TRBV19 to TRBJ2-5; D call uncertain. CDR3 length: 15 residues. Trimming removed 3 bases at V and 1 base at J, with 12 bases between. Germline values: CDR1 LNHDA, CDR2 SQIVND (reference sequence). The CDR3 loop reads CASSIKISVQETQYF. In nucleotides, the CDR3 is TGTGCCAGTAGTATCAAGATCAGCGTCCAAGAGACCCAGTACTTC. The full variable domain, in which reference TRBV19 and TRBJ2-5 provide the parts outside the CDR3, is DGGITQSPKYLFRKEGQNVTLSCEQNLNHDAMYWYRQDPGQGLRLIYYSQIVNDFQKGDIAEGYSVSREKKESFPLTVTSAQKNPTAFYLCASSIKISVQETQYFGPGTRLLVL.

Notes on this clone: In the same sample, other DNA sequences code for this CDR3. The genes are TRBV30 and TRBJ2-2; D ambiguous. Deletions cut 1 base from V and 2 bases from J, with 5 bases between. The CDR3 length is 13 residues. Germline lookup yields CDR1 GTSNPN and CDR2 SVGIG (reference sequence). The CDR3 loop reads CAWSAGNTGELFF. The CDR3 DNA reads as TGTGCCTGGAGTGCTGGCAACACCGGGGAGCTGTTTTTT. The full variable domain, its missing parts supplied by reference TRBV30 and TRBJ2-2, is SQTIHQWPATLVQPVGSPLSLECTVEGTSNPNLYWYRQAAGRGLQLLFYSVGIGQISSEVPQNLSASRPQDRQFILSSKKLLLSDSGFYLCAWSAGNTGELFFGEGSRLTVL.

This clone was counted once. DNA of the CDR3: TGTGCCAGTAGTACGGGACAGGGCCTCGAGCAGTACTTC. Encoded protein: CASSTGQGLEQYF. The genes are TRBV19 and TRBJ2-7; TRBD1 aligns across 9 bases. Trimming removed 4 bases from V and 6 bases from J; junction bases left unmatched: 4. Germline loops: CDR1 LNHDA, CDR2 SQIVND (reference sequence). The CDR3 contains 13 residues.

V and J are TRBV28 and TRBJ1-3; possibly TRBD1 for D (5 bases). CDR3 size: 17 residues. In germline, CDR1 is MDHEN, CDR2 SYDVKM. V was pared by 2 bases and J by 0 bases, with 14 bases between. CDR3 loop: CASSLGRWGLSGNTIYF. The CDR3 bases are TGTGCCAGCAGTTTAGGGCGATGGGGCCTCTCTGGAAACACCATATATTTT.

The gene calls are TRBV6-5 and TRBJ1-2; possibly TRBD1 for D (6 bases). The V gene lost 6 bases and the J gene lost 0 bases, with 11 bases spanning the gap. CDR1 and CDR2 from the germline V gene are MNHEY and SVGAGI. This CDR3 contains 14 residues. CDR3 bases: TGTGCCAGCAGGTCCTCAGGGGCTAACTATGGCTACACCTTC. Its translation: CASRSSGANYGYTF.

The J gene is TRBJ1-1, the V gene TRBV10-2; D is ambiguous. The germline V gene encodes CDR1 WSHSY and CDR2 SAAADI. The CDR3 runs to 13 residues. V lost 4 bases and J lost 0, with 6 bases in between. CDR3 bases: TGCGCCAGCAGTGCTCGGTTGAACACTGAAGCTTTCTTT. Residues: CASSARLNTEAFF.

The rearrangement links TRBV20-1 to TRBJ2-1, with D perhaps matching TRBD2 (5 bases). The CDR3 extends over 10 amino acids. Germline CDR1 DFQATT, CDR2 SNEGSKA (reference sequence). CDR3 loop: CVSGSNEQFF. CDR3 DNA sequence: TGCGTTTCGGGGTCCAATGAGCAGTTCTTC.

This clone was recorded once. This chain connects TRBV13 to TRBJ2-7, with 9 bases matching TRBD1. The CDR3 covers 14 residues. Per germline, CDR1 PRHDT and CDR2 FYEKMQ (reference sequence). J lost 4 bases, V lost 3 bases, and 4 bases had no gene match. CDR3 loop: CASSLGQGDYEQYF. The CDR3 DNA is TGTGCCAGCAGCTTGGGACAGGGTGATTACGAGCAGTACTTC.

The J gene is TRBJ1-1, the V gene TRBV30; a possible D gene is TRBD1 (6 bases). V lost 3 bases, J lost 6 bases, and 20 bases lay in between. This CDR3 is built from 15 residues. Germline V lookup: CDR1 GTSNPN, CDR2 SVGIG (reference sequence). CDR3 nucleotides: TGTGCCTGGAGCCTCACTGGTCAGGGGAAGGCTGAAGCTTTCTTT. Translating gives CAWSLTGQGKAEAFF.

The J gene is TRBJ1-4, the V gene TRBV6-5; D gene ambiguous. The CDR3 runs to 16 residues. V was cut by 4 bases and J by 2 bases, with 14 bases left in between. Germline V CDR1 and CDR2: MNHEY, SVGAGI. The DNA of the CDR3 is TGTGCCAGCAGTTCCTTTGGGAGCGATACTAATGAAAAACTGTTTTTT. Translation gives CASSSFGSDTNEKLFF.

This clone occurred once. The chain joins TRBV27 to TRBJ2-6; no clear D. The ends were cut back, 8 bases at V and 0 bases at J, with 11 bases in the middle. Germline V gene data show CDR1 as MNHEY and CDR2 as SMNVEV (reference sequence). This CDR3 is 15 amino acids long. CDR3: CASGQAPSGANVLTF. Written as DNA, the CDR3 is TGTGCCAGCGGGCAGGCCCCCTCTGGGGCCAACGTCCTGACTTTC.

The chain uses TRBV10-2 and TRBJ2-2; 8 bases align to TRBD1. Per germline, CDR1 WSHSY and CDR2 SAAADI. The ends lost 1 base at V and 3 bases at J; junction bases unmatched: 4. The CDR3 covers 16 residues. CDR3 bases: TGCGCCAGCAGTGAGTTCAGGGGGCGCCACACCGGGGAGCTGTTTTTT. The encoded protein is CASSEFRGRHTGELFF.

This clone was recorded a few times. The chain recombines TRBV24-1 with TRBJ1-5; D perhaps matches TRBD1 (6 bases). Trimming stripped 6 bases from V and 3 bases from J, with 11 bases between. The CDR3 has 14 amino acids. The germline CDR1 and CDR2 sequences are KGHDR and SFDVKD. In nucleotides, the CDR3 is TGTGCCACCAGTCGGACAGCTGACAATCAGCCCCAGCATTTT. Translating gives CATSRTADNQPQHF.